The sequence of this T cell receptor (beta chain) was determined in a study of T-cell memory formation after mild COVID-19. Study-level information: TCR clusters were mostly confined to one donor each.

TCRdb called the 5' RACE reads again in MiXCR, with one record for every CDR3 protein. There are 250,000 to 350,000 distinct CDR3 sequences in the sample; approximately 15% occur only once, and roughly a fifth lies in the top ten. With respect to this clonotype: What it binds is unknown.

Regarding the study as a whole: Contracting CD8+ clones were enriched in EMRA, CD4+ mainly in CM and EM. Some responding clones appeared in pre-infection memory, suggesting cross-reactive memory joined. Clones shrinking from day 15 to 85 showed even CD4/CD8 mixes; later expanders tilted CD4+.

CDR3 length equals 14 residues. Trimming pared 5 bases from V and 2 bases from J, leaving 12 bases between. Germline CDR1 reads MNHNY; CDR2 reads SVGAGI (reference sequence). This chain links TRBV6-6 with TRBJ1-1; no reliable D call. Sequencing was performed on PBMCs or a T cell subset sorted from them (not recorded which). This clonotype originated in a man between 18 and 35 years old who had mild COVID-19 (a few samples of this study predate the infection). Cell type and time point are not known. The CDR3 nucleotides are TGTGCCAGCAGTCCTATCCGAGGAAACACTGAAGCTTTCTTT. Translating it yields CASSPIRGNTEAFF.